This T cell receptor (beta chain) comes out of a study of CD8 T cells in Susac syndrome. Overall study: When blood was drawn, patients with Susac syndrome were on intravenous immunoglobulin alone, on corticosteroids, or therapy-naive.

When the RNA was reverse transcribed, random hexamers were used with an input of roughly 0.5 to 1 ug. An immunoSEQ multiplex PCR amplified TCR beta CDR3 over 54 Vbeta and 13 Jbeta. Using its own MiXCR run on the immunoSEQ multiplex PCR reads, TCRdb lists one record per CDR3 protein. The sample shows some 200,000 distinct CDR3 sequences, nearly 97% of them seen only once. This CDR3 has 15 amino acids. Between the trimmed V and J ends, which lost 0 bases and 2 bases, there was a span of 9 bases. CDR1 and CDR2 from the germline V gene are SGHRS and YFSETQ. This chain uses TRBV5-1 with TRBJ2-1; D unresolved. This sequence was found in a human donor with Susac syndrome. Sequencing used CD4+ T cells from PBMCs. The CDR3 DNA follows: TGCGCCAGCAGCTTGGCCCTGGGGACCTACAATGAGCAGTTCTTC. This codes for CASSLALGTYNEQFF.